This T cell receptor beta chain was recovered during a study of T cells in localized non-small cell lung cancer. TCRdb's copy holds only in-frame clones and misses some; the assay was immunoSEQ multiplex PCR. Of around 19,000 clones listed, about nine tenths are singletons. The table lists this clone with a count of one. From germline, CDR1 is SEHNR and CDR2 FQNEAQ (reference sequence). The length of the CDR3 is 15 residues. The V and J ends lost 5 bases and 4 bases respectively, with 16 bases between them. Source: peripheral blood, taken before any cancer treatment. The chain joins TRBV7-9 to TRBJ2-3, with D perhaps TRBD1 or TRBD2 (6 bases each). The sequence came from a woman aged 40 to 75 with stage I lung adenocarcinoma. In DNA, the CDR3 is TGTGCCAGCAGCCCAGGAGGGGGTGGCCCAGATACGCAGTATTTT. Protein: CASSPGGGGPDTQYF.